This T cell receptor beta chain was identified in a study of blood T cells in healthy people across ages. The CDR3 loop spans 15 amino acids. V was pared by 4 bases and J by 4 bases, with 17 bases between. CDR1 is SGHRS and CDR2 is YFSETQ in the germline V gene. A J-beta primer mix and a sample-barcoded 5' primer were used in a second PCR of roughly 6 to 11 cycles. TCRdb reanalysed the 5' RACE reads using MiXCR and keeps one entry per CDR3 protein. The table records about 780,000 distinct CDR3 sequences, about 47% of them present only once. The chain joins TRBV5-1 to TRBJ1-1, with D possibly being TRBD1 (6 bases). Material for sequencing was blood. The source is a man at least 80 years old in good health. CDR3 in DNA: TGCGCCAGCAGCCCGTCGAACTTGGGGGCCACTGAAGCTTTCTTT. This translates into CASSPSNLGATEAFF.